These 22 T cell receptor beta chains were sequenced from one sample in a study of EBV T-cell therapy then PD-1 blockade in nasopharyngeal carcinoma. No antigens are known for them. Treatment noted: AdE1-LMPpoly-expanded autologous EBV-specific T-cell therapy followed by anti-PD-1 nivolumab. TCRdb's table, derived via immunoSEQ multiplex PCR, lists solely in-frame clones and lacks some. The repertoire holds about 19,000 clones, with roughly 84% as singletons. Sequencing was performed on CD8+ T cells from blood, taken between days 25 and 35 from a patient whose treatment included autologous EBV-specific T cells and nivolumab. These receptors came from a man aged 40-50 years with nasopharyngeal carcinoma.

This clone was detected only a few times. The chain employs TRBV2 and TRBJ1-1; the D is unclear. Germline-derived CDR1 and CDR2 are SNHLY and FYNNEI. This CDR3 contains 15 residues. V gave up 8 bases and J gave up 1 base, with 17 bases separating them. This chain's CDR3 is CASGSYFLPNTEAFF. The CDR3 DNA is TGTGCCAGCGGAAGTTATTTCCTTCCGAACACTGAAGCTTTCTTT. Complete variable domain (other parts from reference TRBV2 and TRBJ1-1): EPEVTQTPSHQVTQMGQEVILRCVPISNHLYFYWYRQILGQKVEFLVSFYNNEISEKSEIFDDQFSVERPDGSNFTLKIRSTKLEDSAMYFCASGSYFLPNTEAFFGQGTRLTVV.

The rearrangement links TRBV2 to TRBJ2-2; D is unclear. The CDR3 is made up of 11 amino acids. Germline V gives CDR1 SNHLY, CDR2 FYNNEI. The V and J ends lost 5 bases and 5 bases respectively, with 3 bases between them. CDR3 protein: CASSHTGELFF. The CDR3 nucleotides read TGTGCCAGCAGTCATACCGGGGAGCTGTTTTTT.

V usage is TRBV28 and J usage is TRBJ2-3, with D unresolved. With 11 bases removed from V and 6 bases from J, the gap between germline ends came to 18 bases. From germline, CDR1 is MDHEN and CDR2 SYDVKM. The CDR3 has 13 residues. The CDR3 DNA sequence: TGTGCCTCCCTCCGCTGGGCCCAGGATACGCAGTATTTT. Residues: CASLRWAQDTQYF.

The chain combines TRBV4-3 with TRBJ1-6; tentatively, D is TRBD1 (5 bases). Germline-derived CDR1 and CDR2 are LGHNA and YSLEER. The CDR3 extends over 17 amino acids. V was cut by 0 bases and J by 8 bases, with 17 bases left in between. The CDR3 is CASSQDQEAGTYSPLHF. CDR3 in DNA: TGCGCCAGCAGCCAAGATCAGGAGGCGGGGACCTATTCACCCCTCCACTTT.

The chain uses TRBV7-9 and TRBJ1-2; no reliable D call. The CDR3 runs to 14 residues. Between the trimmed V and J ends, which lost 3 bases and 3 bases, there was a span of 11 bases. Germline V lookup: CDR1 SEHNR, CDR2 FQNEAQ (reference sequence). The CDR3 is CASSFGKGDYGYTF. The CDR3 nucleotides are TGTGCCAGCAGCTTCGGAAAGGGTGACTATGGCTACACCTTC.

The rearrangement joins TRBV4-2 to TRBJ1-1; 7 positions match TRBD1. J was trimmed by 2 bases and V by 8 bases; bases with no gene match: 14. This CDR3 is built from 16 residues. Germline CDR1 reads LGHNA; CDR2 reads YNFKEQ. The DNA for the CDR3 is TGTGCCAGCGGACTGCCCTCCGGGACAGAAAACACTGAAGCTTTCTTT. Amino acids: CASGLPSGTENTEAFF.

V gene TRBV4-3 combines with J gene TRBJ2-7, with D possibly being TRBD1 (6 bases). Trimming pared 0 bases from V and 3 bases from J, leaving 15 bases between. The CDR3 spans 16 residues. CDR1 is LGHNA, CDR2 YSLEER, per germline. The CDR3 DNA reads TGCGCCAGCAGCCAAGAAAAACAGGGACCGTTCTACGAGCAGTACTTC. This gives the protein CASSQEKQGPFYEQYF.

This chain uses TRBV3-1 (or the pseudogene TRBV3-2) with TRBJ1-5; D remains ambiguous. Trimming took 1 base from V and 5 from J, leaving 6 bases between them. Per the germline V gene, CDR1 is LGHDT and CDR2 is YNNKEL (reference sequence). CDR3 size: 13 residues. CDR3 DNA sequence: TGTGCCAGCAGCCAAGGAGGCTATCAGCCCCAGCATTTT. Encoded protein: CASSQGGYQPQHF.

V and J are TRBV25-1 and TRBJ1-2; D perhaps matches TRBD1 (5 bases). Trimming shortened V by 7 bases and J by 5 bases, and 11 bases separated the two germline ends. The germline gives CDR1 MGHDK, CDR2 SYGVNS. The CDR3 consists of 12 residues. The CDR3 nucleotides read TGTGCCAGCAAGCAGGGCCTTTATGGCTACACCTTC. Translation gives CASKQGLYGYTF.

V is TRBV6-5 and J is TRBJ2-1; TRBD2 matches at 8 bases. Germline values: CDR1 MNHEY, CDR2 SVGAGI. V shed 6 bases, J shed 8 bases, and the junction held 12 bases outside the gene matches. CDR3 length: 15 residues. The CDR3 DNA is TGTGCCAGCAGCTTAAGCGGGGGCGCAACCTATGAGCAGTTCTTC. Its translation is CASSLSGGATYEQFF.

J is TRBJ1-1 and V is TRBV5-1; no firm D call. V was cut by 4 bases and J by 5 bases, with 6 bases left in between. Germline V gene data show CDR1 as SGHRS and CDR2 as YFSETQ. CDR3 size: 11 residues. This CDR3 is CASSASTEAFF. CDR3 nucleotide sequence: TGCGCCAGCAGCGCAAGTACTGAAGCTTTCTTT.

The CDR3 sequence: CASSHELAASYNEQFF. CDR3 DNA sequence: TGCGCCAGCAGCCACGAACTAGCGGCCTCCTACAATGAGCAGTTCTTC. The gene calls are TRBV4-3 and TRBJ2-1; 8 bases line up with TRBD2. V lost 3 bases, J lost 0 bases, and 4 bases stayed unmatched. CDR1 and CDR2 from the germline V gene are LGHNA and YSLEER. This CDR3 contains 16 residues.

This chain uses TRBV5-6 with TRBJ2-1, with D hard to call. The length of the CDR3 is 16 residues. With 1 base removed from V and 2 bases from J, the gap between germline ends came to 13 bases. The germline V gene encodes CDR1 SGHDT and CDR2 YYEEEE. The CDR3: CASSLWATTPYNEQFF. The CDR3 DNA is TGTGCCAGCAGCTTGTGGGCGACCACTCCCTACAATGAGCAGTTCTTC.

V gene TRBV10-3 combines with J gene TRBJ1-2; a weak D match, TRBD1 (6 bases). Trimming left V 6 bases short and J 6 bases short, with 11 bases between. Per germline, CDR1 ENHRY and CDR2 SYGVKD. The CDR3 is 12 residues long. The CDR3 spells CAIRRGDNGYTF. CDR3 DNA: TGTGCCATCAGGCGGGGGGACAATGGCTACACCTTC.

V and J are TRBV6-1 and TRBJ2-5; D assignment may be TRBD1 or TRBD2 (5 bases each). V was clipped by 1 base and J by 2 bases, with 14 bases between them. This CDR3 has 16 amino acids. In germline, CDR1 is MNHNS, CDR2 SASEGT. CDR3 coding DNA: TGTGCCAGCAGTGAAGAAGAGGGGAAGGGACAAGAGACCCAGTACTTC. Protein product: CASSEEEGKGQETQYF.

The chain joins TRBV3-1 (or the pseudogene TRBV3-2) to TRBJ2-2, with 8 bases identical to TRBD1. CDR1 is LGHDT and CDR2 is YNNKEL in the germline V gene (reference sequence). This CDR3 is 17 amino acids long. The trim removed 1 base at V and 0 bases at J, leaving 4 bases unmatched. CDR3 bases: TGTGCCAGCAGCCAAGTTGGCAGGGGGCCGAACACCGGGGAGCTGTTTTTT. Residues: CASSQVGRGPNTGELFF.

This CDR3 is CASSPDNLDTQYF. Written as DNA, the CDR3 is TGTGCCAGCAGTCCCGACAATCTAGATACGCAGTATTTT. This chain links TRBV2 with TRBJ2-3; D is unclear. Germline-derived CDR1 and CDR2 are SNHLY and FYNNEI. V was cut by 5 bases and J by 5 bases, with 11 bases left in between. The CDR3 sequence is 13 residues long.

This sequence joins TRBV6-2 or TRBV6-3 and TRBJ2-5, with 11 bases matching TRBD1. Trimming cost V 0 bases and J 4 bases; bases outside gene matches: 4. The CDR3 spans 16 residues. Germline CDR1 and CDR2: MNHEY and SVGEGT. The CDR3 nucleotides read TGTGCCAGCAGTTACTCAGTGGGACAGGGGGGAGAGACCCAGTACTTC. Translated, it gives CASSYSVGQGGETQYF.

The chain recombines TRBV4-2 with TRBJ1-5; D gene unclear. Germline CDR1 and CDR2: LGHNA and YNFKEQ. The CDR3 runs to 15 residues. V was shortened by 3 bases and J by 0 bases, with 9 bases between the two germline ends. The CDR3 nucleotides are TGTGCCAGCAGCCATTACGACGGTAGCAATCAGCCCCAGCATTTT. It codes for CASSHYDGSNQPQHF.

This clone has a handful of counts. The rearrangement links TRBV7-6 to TRBJ1-5, with D unclear. Germline lookup yields CDR1 SGHVS and CDR2 FNYEAQ. The length of the CDR3 is 13 residues. V was trimmed by 1 base and J by 5 bases, leaving 6 bases between them. DNA of the CDR3: TGTGCCAGCAGCTTAGGTGTCCATCAGCCCCAGCATTTT. Protein sequence: CASSLGVHQPQHF.

The chain links TRBV2 to TRBJ1-2; tentative D call: TRBD1 (5 bases). This CDR3 contains 13 residues. Trimming took 8 bases from V and 2 from J, leaving 12 bases between them. CDR1 is SNHLY, CDR2 FYNNEI, per germline. The CDR3: CASPRRGNYGYTF. The CDR3 coding sequence is TGTGCCAGCCCCAGGCGGGGGAACTATGGCTACACCTTC.

The rearrangement links TRBV6-1 to TRBJ2-6, with 8 bases that match TRBD2. Germline-derived CDR1 and CDR2 are MNHNS and SASEGT. The trim removed 3 bases at V and 2 bases at J, leaving 0 bases unmatched. This CDR3 is 15 amino acids long. CDR3 loop: CASSEGLAGANVLTF. The CDR3 bases are TGTGCCAGCAGTGAGGGACTAGCTGGGGCCAACGTCCTGACTTTC.